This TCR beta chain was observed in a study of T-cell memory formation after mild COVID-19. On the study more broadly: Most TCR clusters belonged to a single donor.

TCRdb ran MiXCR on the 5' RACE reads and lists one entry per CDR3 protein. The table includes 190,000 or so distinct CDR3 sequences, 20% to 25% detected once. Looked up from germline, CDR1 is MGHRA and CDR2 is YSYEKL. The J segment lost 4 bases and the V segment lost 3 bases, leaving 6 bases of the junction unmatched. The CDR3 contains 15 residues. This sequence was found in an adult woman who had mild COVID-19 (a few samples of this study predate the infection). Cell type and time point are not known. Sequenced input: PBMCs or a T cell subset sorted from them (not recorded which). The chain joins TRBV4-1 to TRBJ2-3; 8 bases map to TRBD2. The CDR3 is CASSHISGGADTQYF. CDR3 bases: TGCGCCAGCAGCCACATAAGCGGGGGAGCAGATACGCAGTATTTT.